The next 18 T cell receptor beta chains were all read from a single sample in a study of blood T cell repertoires in COVID-19. Sequencing used immunoSEQ multiplex PCR; TCRdb keeps in-frame clones, though not all of them. This table holds 94,000 or so clones, around 80% found once. The source material was peripheral blood. The receptors originated from a man between 60 and 70 years old with acute or convalescent COVID-19.

The V call is TRBV5-5, the J call TRBJ1-3; D ambiguous. This CDR3 contains 12 residues. In germline, CDR1 is SGHKS, CDR2 YYEKEE (reference sequence). Trimming took 5 bases from V and 3 from J, leaving 6 bases between them. The CDR3 is CASSPIGNTIYF. As DNA, the CDR3 is TGTGCCAGCAGTCCAATTGGAAACACCATATATTTT.

This clone has only one observation. J is TRBJ1-3 and V is TRBV5-1; possible D gene TRBD1, 6 bases. The CDR3 covers 14 residues. The V gene lost 1 base and the J gene lost 6 bases, with 11 bases spanning the gap. Germline loops: CDR1 SGHRS, CDR2 YFSETQ. The CDR3 protein is CASSLRSGENTIYF. The CDR3 DNA sequence: TGCGCCAGCAGCTTGAGGTCAGGGGAAAACACCATATATTTT.

The chain employs TRBV6-5 and TRBJ1-5; TRBD1 matches 8 bases. CDR1 and CDR2 from the germline V gene are MNHEY and SVGAGI. The CDR3 loop spans 15 amino acids. Trimming took 6 bases from V and 0 from J; bases not matched to a gene: 4. The CDR3, as DNA: TGTGCCAGCAGCTCGACAGGGGTTAGCAATCAGCCCCAGCATTTT. It codes for CASSSTGVSNQPQHF.

The genes are TRBV19 and TRBJ1-2, with a weak D call TRBD1 (5 bases). Trimming stripped 1 base from V and 3 bases from J, with 6 bases between. The germline gives CDR1 LNHDA, CDR2 SQIVND (reference sequence). The length of the CDR3 is 13 residues. The CDR3 DNA sequence: TGTGCCAGTAGTATAGCGGGGGACTATGGCTACACCTTC. It yields the protein CASSIAGDYGYTF.

The CDR3 DNA sequence: TGTGCCAGCAGCTGGAAGGGAGTGGCTGAAAAACTGTTTTTT. Translating it yields CASSWKGVAEKLFF. This chain joins TRBV7-9 and TRBJ1-4; D ambiguous. Looked up from germline, CDR1 is SEHNR and CDR2 is FQNEAQ (reference sequence). The CDR3 totals 14 residues. Trimming removed 4 bases at V and 7 bases at J, with 13 bases between.

J is TRBJ2-2 and V is TRBV4-1; D is ambiguous. Trimming took 3 bases from V and 6 from J, leaving 11 bases between them. The germline gives CDR1 MGHRA, CDR2 YSYEKL. The length of the CDR3 is 14 residues. The CDR3: CASSHPPAAGELFF. CDR3 sequence (DNA): TGCGCCAGCAGCCACCCCCCCGCGGCCGGGGAGCTGTTTTTT.

The chain carries TRBV18 and TRBJ2-7; 7 bases map to TRBD1. V lost 4 bases, J lost 2 bases, and 8 bases stayed unmatched. The CDR3 is 15 amino acids. Germline CDR1 is KGHSH and CDR2 is LQKENI. The CDR3 sequence: CASSQQGLSAYEQYF. For the CDR3, the DNA is TGTGCCAGCTCACAACAGGGGTTGAGTGCCTACGAGCAGTACTTC.

CDR3 bases: TGTGCCAGCAGCTCCAAGGCGGGACCAGCTAACTATGGCTACACCTTC. This gives the protein CASSSKAGPANYGYTF. The rearrangement joins TRBV13 to TRBJ1-2; possible D gene TRBD1, 5 bases. The germline V gene encodes CDR1 PRHDT and CDR2 FYEKMQ (reference sequence). The V and J ends lost 4 bases and 0 bases respectively, with 15 bases between them. The CDR3 is 16 amino acids.

V is TRBV28 and J is TRBJ1-2; D unresolved. This CDR3 comprises 12 residues. V was trimmed by 8 bases and J by 8 bases, leaving 15 bases between them. CDR1 is MDHEN and CDR2 is SYDVKM in the germline V gene. For the CDR3, the DNA is TGTGCCAGCCAAGAGGGCAAAGGAGGCTACACCTTC. Its protein product is CASQEGKGGYTF.

The chain joins TRBV7-9 to TRBJ1-2; D is possibly TRBD1 (6 bases). CDR3 length: 15 residues. Between the trimmed V and J ends, which lost 1 base and 6 bases, there was a span of 15 bases. The V gene's germline CDR1 is SEHNR and CDR2 FQNEAQ (reference sequence). In DNA, the CDR3 is TGTGCCAGCAGCTTAGTGCATCGGGGGGCTGATGGCTACACCTTC. The encoded protein is CASSLVHRGADGYTF.

The rearrangement uses TRBV3-1 (or the pseudogene TRBV3-2) and TRBJ1-4; TRBD1 matches 7 bases. CDR3 length: 16 residues. CDR1 is LGHDT, CDR2 YNNKEL, per germline (reference sequence). The V and J ends lost 0 bases and 13 bases, in that order; junction bases with no gene match: 14. For the CDR3, the DNA is TGTGCCAGCAGCCAAGATCCCAGGGACAGTCTCGAGGGACTGTTTTTT. As protein: CASSQDPRDSLEGLFF.

J is TRBJ2-1 and V is TRBV27; 8 bases fit TRBD2. The germline gives CDR1 MNHEY, CDR2 SMNVEV (reference sequence). Trimming cost V 2 bases and J 7 bases; bases outside gene matches: 13. CDR3 length: 17 amino acids. CDR3 region: CASSLASGRLRGNEQFF. CDR3 nucleotide sequence: TGTGCCAGCAGTTTAGCTAGCGGGCGCCTGAGGGGAAATGAGCAGTTCTTC.

The chain links TRBV5-1 to TRBJ1-1; 10 nucleotides match TRBD1. CDR1 is SGHRS, CDR2 YFSETQ, per germline. V gave up 5 bases and J gave up 7 bases; unmatched junction bases: 2. The CDR3 is 12 residues long. The CDR3 spells CASRGQGYEAFF. In DNA form, the CDR3 reads TGCGCCAGCAGGGGACAGGGGTATGAAGCTTTCTTT.

The chain is built from TRBV6-2 or TRBV6-3 and TRBJ2-3, with 13 bases matching TRBD2. Trimming removed 2 bases from V and 1 base from J; junction bases left unmatched: 6. The CDR3 is made up of 18 amino acids. Germline V gives CDR1 MNHEY, CDR2 SVGEGT. The CDR3 bases are TGTGCCAGCAGTTACGGTATGACTAGCGGGGGGCGCACAGATACGCAGTATTTT. This translates into CASSYGMTSGGRTDTQYF.

The chain recombines TRBV7-2 with TRBJ2-1; TRBD1 matches 10 bases. CDR1 SGHTA and CDR2 FQGNSA come from the germline V gene. The CDR3 covers 16 residues. The V segment lost 0 bases and the J segment 5 bases; nucleotides outside the gene matches: 4. The CDR3 DNA reads as TGTGCCAGCAGCTTAGCTTGGGACAGGGGAAACAATGAGCAGTTCTTC. This sequence encodes CASSLAWDRGNNEQFF.

The chain employs TRBV3-1 (or the pseudogene TRBV3-2) and TRBJ1-3, with TRBD1 as a possible D gene (5 bases). The CDR3 runs 17 residues. Trimming stripped 2 bases from V and 0 bases from J, with 14 bases between. Germline CDR1 is LGHDT and CDR2 is YNNKEL (reference sequence). As DNA, the CDR3 is TGTGCCAGCAGCCAACTAGGAAGACAGATCTCTGGAAACACCATATATTTT. Amino acid sequence: CASSQLGRQISGNTIYF.

This clone was detected only a few times. The chain recombines TRBV14 with TRBJ2-1, with 9 bases matching TRBD1. Per the germline V gene, CDR1 is SGHDN and CDR2 is FVKESK. Trimming removed 4 bases from V and 6 bases from J; junction bases left unmatched: 16. This CDR3 region has 18 residues. The DNA of the CDR3 is TGTGCCAGCAGCCCTACACATCCCCCGGGACAGGGAACCAATGAGCAGTTCTTC. This codes for CASSPTHPPGQGTNEQFF.

This clone appeared once. The V call is TRBV7-2, the J call TRBJ1-6; 7 bases are a match to TRBD1. In germline, CDR1 is SGHTA, CDR2 FQGNSA. V trimming: 2 bases; J trimming: 2 bases; junction bases outside the gene matches: 6. CDR3 length: 17 residues. As DNA, the CDR3 is TGTGCCAGCAGCTTAACGAGACAGGGAGCCTATAATTCACCCCTCCACTTT. The encoded protein is CASSLTRQGAYNSPLHF. The complete variable domain, with remaining parts taken from reference TRBV7-2 and TRBJ1-6, reads GAGVSQSPSNKVTEKGKDVELRCDPISGHTALYWYRQSLGQGLEFLIYFQGNSAPDKSGLPSDRFSAERTGGSVSTLTIQRTQQEDSAVYLCASSLTRQGAYNSPLHFGNGTRLTVT.